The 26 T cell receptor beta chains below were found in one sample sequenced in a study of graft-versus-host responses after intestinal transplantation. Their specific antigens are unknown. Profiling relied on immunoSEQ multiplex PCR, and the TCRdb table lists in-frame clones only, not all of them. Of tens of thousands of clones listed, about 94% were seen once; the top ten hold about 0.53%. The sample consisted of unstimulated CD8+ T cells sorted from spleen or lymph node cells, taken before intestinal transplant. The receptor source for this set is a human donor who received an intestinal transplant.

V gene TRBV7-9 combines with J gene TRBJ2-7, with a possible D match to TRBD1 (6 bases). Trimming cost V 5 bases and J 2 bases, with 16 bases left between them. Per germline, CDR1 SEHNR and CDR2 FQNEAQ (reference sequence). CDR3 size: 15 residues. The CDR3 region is CASSPTGRGTYEQYF. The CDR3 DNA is TGTGCCAGCAGCCCGACTGGTAGGGGGACCTACGAGCAGTACTTC.

The CDR3 region is CASQLAGAWVGELFF. The CDR3 DNA follows: TGTGCCAGCCAACTAGCGGGGGCCTGGGTCGGGGAGCTGTTTTTT. The chain links TRBV13 to TRBJ2-2, with 11 positions matching TRBD2. CDR3 length equals 15 residues. Germline V lookup: CDR1 PRHDT, CDR2 FYEKMQ (reference sequence). Unmatched junction bases numbered 9, after V lost 8 bases and J lost 7 bases.

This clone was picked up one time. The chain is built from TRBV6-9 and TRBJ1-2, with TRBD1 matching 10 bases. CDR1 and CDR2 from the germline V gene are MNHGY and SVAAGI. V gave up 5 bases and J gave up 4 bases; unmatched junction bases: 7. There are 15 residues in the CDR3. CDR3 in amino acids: CASSEVTGGSYGYTF. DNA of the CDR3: TGTGCCAGCAGTGAGGTGACAGGGGGCTCCTATGGCTACACCTTC.

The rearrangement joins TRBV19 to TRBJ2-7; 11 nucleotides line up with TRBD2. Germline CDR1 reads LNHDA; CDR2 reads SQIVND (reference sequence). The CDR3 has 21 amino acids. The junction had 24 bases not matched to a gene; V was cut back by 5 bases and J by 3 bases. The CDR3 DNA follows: TGTGCCAGTAGTGTGGTAAGGACGGGACCCCTCGGGACTAGCGGAGTCTACGAGCAGTACTTC. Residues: CASSVVRTGPLGTSGVYEQYF.

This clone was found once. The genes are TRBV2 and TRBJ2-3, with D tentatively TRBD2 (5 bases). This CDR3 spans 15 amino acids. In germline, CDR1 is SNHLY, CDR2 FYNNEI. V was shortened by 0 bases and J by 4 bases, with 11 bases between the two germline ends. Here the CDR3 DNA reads TGTGCCAGCAGTGAAGCCCTGCTAGCTGCAGATACGCAGTATTTT. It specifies CASSEALLAADTQYF.

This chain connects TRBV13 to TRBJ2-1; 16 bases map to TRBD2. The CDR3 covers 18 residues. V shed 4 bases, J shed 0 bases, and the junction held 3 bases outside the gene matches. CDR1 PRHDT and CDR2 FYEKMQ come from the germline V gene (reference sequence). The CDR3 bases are TGTGCCAGCAGCTCGGGACTAGCGGGAGGGAGCTCCTACAATGAGCAGTTCTTC. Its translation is CASSSGLAGGSSYNEQFF. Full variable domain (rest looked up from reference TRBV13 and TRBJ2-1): AAGVIQSPRHLIKEKRETATLKCYPIPRHDTVYWYQQGPGQDPQFLISFYEKMQSDKGSIPDRFSAQQFSDYHSELNMSSLELGDSALYFCASSSGLAGGSSYNEQFFGPGTRLTVL.

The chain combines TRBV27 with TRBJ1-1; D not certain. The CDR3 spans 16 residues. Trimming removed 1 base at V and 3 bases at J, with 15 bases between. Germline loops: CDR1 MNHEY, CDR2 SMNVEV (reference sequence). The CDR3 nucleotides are TGTGCCAGCAGTTTATGGTGGCGGGGTTATGACACTGAAGCTTTCTTT. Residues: CASSLWWRGYDTEAFF.

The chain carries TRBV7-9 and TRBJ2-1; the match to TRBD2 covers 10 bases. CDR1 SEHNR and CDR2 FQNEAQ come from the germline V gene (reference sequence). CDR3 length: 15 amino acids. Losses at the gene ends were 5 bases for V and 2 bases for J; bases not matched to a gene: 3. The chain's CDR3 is CASSKLAGTYNEQFF. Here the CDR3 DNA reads TGTGCCAGCAGCAAACTAGCGGGGACCTACAATGAGCAGTTCTTC.

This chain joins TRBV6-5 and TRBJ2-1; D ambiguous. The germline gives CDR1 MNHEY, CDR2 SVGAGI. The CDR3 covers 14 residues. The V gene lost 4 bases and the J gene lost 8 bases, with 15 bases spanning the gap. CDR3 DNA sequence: TGTGCCAGCAGTTTTGTCTTCCCGTACGATGAGCAGTTCTTC. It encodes CASSFVFPYDEQFF.

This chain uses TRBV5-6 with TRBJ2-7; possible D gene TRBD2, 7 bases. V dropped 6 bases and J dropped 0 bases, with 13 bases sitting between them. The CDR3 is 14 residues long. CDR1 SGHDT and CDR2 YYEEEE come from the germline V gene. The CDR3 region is CASTLGGASYEQYF. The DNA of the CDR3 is TGTGCCAGCACCCTGGGGGGGGCCTCCTACGAGCAGTACTTC.

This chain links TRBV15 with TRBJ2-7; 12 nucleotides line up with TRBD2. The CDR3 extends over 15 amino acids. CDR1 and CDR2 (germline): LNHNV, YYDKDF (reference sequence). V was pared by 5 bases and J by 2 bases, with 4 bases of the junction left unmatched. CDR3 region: CATSQLAGGTYEQYF. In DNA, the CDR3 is TGTGCCACCAGCCAACTAGCGGGAGGAACCTACGAGCAGTACTTC.

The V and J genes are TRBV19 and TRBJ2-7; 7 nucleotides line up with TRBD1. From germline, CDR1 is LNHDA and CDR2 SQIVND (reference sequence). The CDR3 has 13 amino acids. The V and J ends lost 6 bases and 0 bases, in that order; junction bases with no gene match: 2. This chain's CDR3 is CASSGDSSYEQYF. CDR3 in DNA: TGTGCCAGTAGCGGGGACAGCTCCTACGAGCAGTACTTC.

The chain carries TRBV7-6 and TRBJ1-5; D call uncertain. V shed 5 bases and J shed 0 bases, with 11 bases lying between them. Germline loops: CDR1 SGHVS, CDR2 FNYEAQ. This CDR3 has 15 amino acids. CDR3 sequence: CASSPDGDSNQPQHF. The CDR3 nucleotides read TGTGCCAGCAGCCCGGACGGGGATAGCAATCAGCCCCAGCATTTT.

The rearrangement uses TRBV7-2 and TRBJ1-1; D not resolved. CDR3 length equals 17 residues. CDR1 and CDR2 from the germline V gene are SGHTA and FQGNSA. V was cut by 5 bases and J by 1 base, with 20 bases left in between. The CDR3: CASSPNWRVLKNTEAFF. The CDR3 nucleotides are TGTGCCAGCAGCCCGAACTGGCGGGTCCTCAAGAACACTGAAGCTTTCTTT.

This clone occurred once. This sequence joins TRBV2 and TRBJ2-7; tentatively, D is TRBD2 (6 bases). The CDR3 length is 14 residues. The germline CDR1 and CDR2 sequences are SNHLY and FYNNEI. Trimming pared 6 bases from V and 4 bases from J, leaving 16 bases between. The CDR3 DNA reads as TGTGCCAGCAGGCGGGACTCCGATAAGTACGAGCAGTACTTC. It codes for CASRRDSDKYEQYF.

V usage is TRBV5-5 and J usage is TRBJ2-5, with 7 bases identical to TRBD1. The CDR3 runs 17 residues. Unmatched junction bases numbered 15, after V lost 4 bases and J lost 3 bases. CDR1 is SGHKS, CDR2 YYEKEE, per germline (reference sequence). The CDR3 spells CASSVGRDSQGEETQYF. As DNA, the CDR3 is TGTGCCAGCAGCGTAGGCCGGGACAGCCAAGGGGAAGAGACCCAGTACTTC. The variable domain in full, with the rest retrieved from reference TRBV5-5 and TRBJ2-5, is DAGVTQSPTHLIKTRGQQVTLRCSPISGHKSVSWYQQVLGQGPQFIFQYYEKEERGRGNFPDRFSARQFPNYSSELNVNALLLGDSALYLCASSVGRDSQGEETQYFGPGTRLLVL.

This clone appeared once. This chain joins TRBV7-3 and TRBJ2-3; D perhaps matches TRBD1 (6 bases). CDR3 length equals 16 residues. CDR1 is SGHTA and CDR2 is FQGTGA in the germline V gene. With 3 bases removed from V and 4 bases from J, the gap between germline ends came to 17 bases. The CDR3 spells CASSFAGTTTADTQYF. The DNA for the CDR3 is TGTGCCAGCAGCTTCGCCGGGACAACGACGGCAGATACGCAGTATTTT.

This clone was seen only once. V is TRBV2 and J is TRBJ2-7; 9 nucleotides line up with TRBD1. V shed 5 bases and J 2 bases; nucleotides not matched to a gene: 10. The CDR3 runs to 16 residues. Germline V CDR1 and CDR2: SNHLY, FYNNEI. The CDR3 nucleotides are TGTGCCAGCAGTCATGACCGGGACAGGGCAGCCTACGAGCAGTACTTC. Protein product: CASSHDRDRAAYEQYF.

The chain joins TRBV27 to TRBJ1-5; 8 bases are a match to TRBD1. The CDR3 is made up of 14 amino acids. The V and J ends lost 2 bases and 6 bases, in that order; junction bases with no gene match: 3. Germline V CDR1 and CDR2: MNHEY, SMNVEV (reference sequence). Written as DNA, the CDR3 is TGTGCCAGCAGTTTACAGGGGGCCAGTCAGCCCCAGCATTTT. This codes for CASSLQGASQPQHF.

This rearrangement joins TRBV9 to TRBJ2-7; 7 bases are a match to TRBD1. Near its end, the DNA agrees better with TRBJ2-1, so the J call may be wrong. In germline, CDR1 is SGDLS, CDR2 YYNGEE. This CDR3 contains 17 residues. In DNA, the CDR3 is TGTGCCAGCAGCGTGACCAGAGACAGGGTAGGTTCTAATGAGCAGTTCTTC. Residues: CASSVTRDRVGSNEQFF.

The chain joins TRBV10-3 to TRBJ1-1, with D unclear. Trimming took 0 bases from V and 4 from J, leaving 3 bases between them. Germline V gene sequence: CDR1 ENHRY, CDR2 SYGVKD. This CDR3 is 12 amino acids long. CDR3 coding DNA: TGTGCCATCAGTGAGTCGTTCACTGAAGCTTTCTTT. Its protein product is CAISESFTEAFF.

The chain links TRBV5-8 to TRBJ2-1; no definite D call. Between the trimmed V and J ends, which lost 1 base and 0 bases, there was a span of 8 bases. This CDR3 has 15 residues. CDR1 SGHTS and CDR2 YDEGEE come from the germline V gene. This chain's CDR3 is CASSLLRRSYNEQFF. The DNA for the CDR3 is TGTGCCAGCAGCTTGTTGCGGCGCTCCTACAATGAGCAGTTCTTC.

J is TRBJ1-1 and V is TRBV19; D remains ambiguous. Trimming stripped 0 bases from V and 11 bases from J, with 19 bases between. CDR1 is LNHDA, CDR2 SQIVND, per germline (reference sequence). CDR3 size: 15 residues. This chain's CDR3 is CASSIEWGISQGAFF. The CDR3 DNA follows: TGTGCCAGTAGTATAGAGTGGGGAATCAGCCAAGGGGCTTTCTTT.

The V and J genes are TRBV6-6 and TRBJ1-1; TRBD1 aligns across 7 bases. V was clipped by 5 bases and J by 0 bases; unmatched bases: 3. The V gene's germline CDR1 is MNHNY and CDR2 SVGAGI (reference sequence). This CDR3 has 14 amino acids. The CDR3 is CASSDRAMNTEAFF. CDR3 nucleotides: TGTGCCAGCAGTGACAGGGCGATGAACACTGAAGCTTTCTTT.

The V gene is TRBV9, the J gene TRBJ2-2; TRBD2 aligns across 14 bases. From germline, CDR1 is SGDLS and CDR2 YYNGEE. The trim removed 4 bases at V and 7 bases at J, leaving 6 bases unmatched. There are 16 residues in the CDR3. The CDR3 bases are TGTGCCAGCAGCCCGGGACTAGCGGGAGTCAGCGGGGAGCTGTTTTTT. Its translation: CASSPGLAGVSGELFF.

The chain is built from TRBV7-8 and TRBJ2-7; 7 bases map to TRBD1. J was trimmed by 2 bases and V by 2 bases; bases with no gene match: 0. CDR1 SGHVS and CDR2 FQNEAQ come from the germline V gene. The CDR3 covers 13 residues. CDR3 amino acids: CASSLQGAYEQYF. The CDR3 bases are TGTGCCAGCAGCTTACAGGGGGCCTACGAGCAGTACTTC.